A selection of T cell receptor beta chains follows, all from one sample in a study of beta chain features in type 1 diabetes. Using immunoSEQ multiplex PCR, the repertoire was profiled, and TCRdb retains in-frame clones only, with some absent. The table lists more than 250,000 clones, about 20% of them singletons. The sequenced material came from naive CD4+ T cells from blood. These receptors were obtained from a woman aged 40 to 50 with type 1 diabetes. Both conserved end residues are part of each CDR3.

TRBJ2-2,TRBV2,CASTRENTGELFF
TRBJ2-1,TRBV7-2,CASSPSGMLDGEQFF
TRBJ2-3,TRBV28,CASSSGLAGGSSDTQYF
TRBJ2-5,TRBV5-4,CASSWDNSLLQETQYF
TRBJ2-1,TRBV2,CASRLDRGGYNEQFF
TRBJ2-3,TRBV13,CASSSRQSTDTQYF
TRBJ1-1,TRBV7-6,CASSSTGDATEAFF
TRBJ2-7,TRBV7-2,CASSLVGGYEQYF
TRBJ2-7,TRBV21-1,CASSCPGQGNEQYF
TRBJ1-2,TRBV7-9,CASSLVQGRGGYTF
TRBJ1-1,TRBV28,CASSSSPDSAALAFF
TRBJ1-4,TRBV7-8,CASSRSGQLSEKLFF
TRBJ1-2,TRBV28,CASSGQGQGAGGYTF
TRBJ1-1,TRBV29-1,CSVRTGGNTEAFF
TRBJ1-5,TRBV28,CASSGGVQPQHF
TRBJ2-1,TRBV7-2,CASSSDRVGEQFF
TRBJ2-3,TRBV5-1,CASSLRQESTDTQYF
TRBJ1-2,TRBV29-1,CSVEDANYGYTF
TRBJ1-1,TRBV5-1,CASSLGQGVEAFF
TRBJ2-7,TRBV30,CAWKGSATEQYF
TRBJ2-7,TRBV6-6,CASSYSGQGTAYEQYF
TRBJ2-1,TRBV29-1,CSVEEGTKSEQFF
TRBJ2-2,TRBV6-6,CASSFRGTGELFF
TRBJ2-1,TRBV7-3,CASSLRAGGYNEQFF
TRBJ2-7,TRBV30,CAVTTSGHYEQYF
TRBJ1-2,TRBV27,CASISETGGYTF
TRBJ2-3,TRBV7-8,CASSPTRGDTQYF
TRBJ1-5,TRBV7-9,CASSPGQGEQPQHF
TRBJ2-7,TRBV5-1,CASSLTGKPYEQYF
TRBJ2-3,TRBV7-9,CASTLGLATDTQYF
TRBJ2-3,TRBV4-1,CASSLQGTGSRDTQYF
TRBJ2-5,TRBV29-1,CSVGWGGGQETQYF
TRBJ1-5,TRBV18,CASSLGLNQPQHF
TRBJ1-2,TRBV2,CASRSTGGTGYGYTF
NA,TRBV29-1,CSVHRGYEQYF
TRBJ2-1,TRBV5-6,CASSPATSGHNEQFF
TRBJ1-4,TRBV5-1,CASSSRGLDEKLFF
TRBJ2-3,TRBV5-1,CASSGILRGGLDTQYF
TRBJ1-5,TRBV5-6,CASSGQGEYQPQHF
TRBJ2-1,TRBV5-1,CASSGLTSLAYNEQFF
TRBJ2-5,TRBV5-1,CASSLDPGEETQYF
TRBJ1-1,TRBV5-1,CASSIRGPYTEAFF
TRBJ1-5,TRBV2,CASKGARQPQHF
TRBJ2-3,TRBV28,CASRTTGASTDTQYF
TRBJ2-3,TRBV9,CASTQGSTDTQYF
TRBJ1-5,TRBV28,CASSYPTRNQPQHF
TRBJ2-4,TRBV15,CATSRGGNLAKNIQYF
TRBJ2-7,TRBV6-5,CASSYAQAGSYEQYF